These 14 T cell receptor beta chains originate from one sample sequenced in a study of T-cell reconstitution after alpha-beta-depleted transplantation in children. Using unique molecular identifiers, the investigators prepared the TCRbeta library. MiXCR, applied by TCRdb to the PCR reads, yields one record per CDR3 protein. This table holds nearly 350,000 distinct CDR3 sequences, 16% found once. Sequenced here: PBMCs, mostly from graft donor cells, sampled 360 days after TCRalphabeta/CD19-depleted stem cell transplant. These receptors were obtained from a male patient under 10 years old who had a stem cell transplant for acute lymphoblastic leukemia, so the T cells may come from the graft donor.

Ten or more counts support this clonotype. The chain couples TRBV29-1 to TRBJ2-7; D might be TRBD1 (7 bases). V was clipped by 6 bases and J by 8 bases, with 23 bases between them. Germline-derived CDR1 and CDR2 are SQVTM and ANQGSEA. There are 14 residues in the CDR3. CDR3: CSVEGATPLRQQYF. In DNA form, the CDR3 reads TGCAGCGTGGAGGGGGCCACCCCACTACGTCAGCAGTACTTC.

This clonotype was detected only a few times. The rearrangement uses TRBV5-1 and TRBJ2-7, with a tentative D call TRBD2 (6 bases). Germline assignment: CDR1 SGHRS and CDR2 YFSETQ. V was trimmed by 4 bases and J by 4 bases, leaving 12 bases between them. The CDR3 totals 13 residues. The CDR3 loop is CASSPGTLYEQYF. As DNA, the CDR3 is TGCGCCAGCAGCCCGGGGACTCTATACGAGCAGTACTTC.

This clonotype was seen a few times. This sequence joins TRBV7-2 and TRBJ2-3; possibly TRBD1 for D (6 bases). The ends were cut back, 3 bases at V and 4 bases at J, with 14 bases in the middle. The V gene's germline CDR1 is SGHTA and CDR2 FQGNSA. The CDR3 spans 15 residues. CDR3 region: CASSLGAGVADTQYF. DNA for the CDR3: TGTGCCAGCAGCTTGGGGGCCGGAGTGGCAGATACGCAGTATTTT.

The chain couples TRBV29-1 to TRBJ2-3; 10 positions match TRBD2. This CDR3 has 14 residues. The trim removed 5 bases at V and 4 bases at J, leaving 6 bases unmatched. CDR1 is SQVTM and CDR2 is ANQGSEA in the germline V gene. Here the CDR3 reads CSVKREGGADTQYF. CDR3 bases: TGCAGCGTTAAGCGGGAGGGAGGAGCAGATACGCAGTATTTT.

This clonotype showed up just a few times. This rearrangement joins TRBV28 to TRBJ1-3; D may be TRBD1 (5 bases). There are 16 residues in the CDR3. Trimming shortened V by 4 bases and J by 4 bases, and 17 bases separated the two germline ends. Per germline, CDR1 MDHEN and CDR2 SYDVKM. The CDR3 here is CASSWGGPLQGNTIYF. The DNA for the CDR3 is TGTGCCAGCAGTTGGGGGGGACCGCTTCAAGGAAACACCATATATTTT.

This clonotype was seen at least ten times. The CDR3 DNA sequence: TGCGCCAGCAGCTTGTCAGGGGACTATGGCTACACCTTC. Translating it yields CASSLSGDYGYTF. The chain uses TRBV5-1 and TRBJ1-2; the D gene is possibly TRBD1 (6 bases). Germline CDR1 SGHRS, CDR2 YFSETQ. This CDR3 region has 13 residues. With 1 base removed from V and 3 bases from J, the gap between germline ends came to 7 bases.

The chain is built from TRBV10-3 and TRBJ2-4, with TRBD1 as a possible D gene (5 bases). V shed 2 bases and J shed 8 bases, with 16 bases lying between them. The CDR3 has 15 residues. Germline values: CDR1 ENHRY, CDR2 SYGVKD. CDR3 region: CAISERQTLGDIQYF. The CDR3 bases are TGTGCCATCAGTGAGAGGCAGACCCTAGGGGACATTCAGTACTTC.

The CDR3 protein is CSAIMAHSLGNTIYF. The CDR3 coding sequence is TGCAGCGCTATCATGGCCCACTCCCTTGGAAACACCATATATTTT. The gene calls are TRBV29-1 and TRBJ1-3; D uncertain. CDR3 length: 15 amino acids. Germline CDR1 and CDR2: SQVTM and ANQGSEA. The V end lost 7 bases, the J end lost 3 bases, and 19 bases lay between the germline ends. Full variable domain (rest looked up from reference TRBV29-1 and TRBJ1-3): SAVISQKPSRDICQRGTSLTIQCQVDSQVTMMFWYRQQPGQSLTLIATANQGSEATYESGFVIDKFPISRPNLTFSTLTVSNMSPEDSSIYLCSAIMAHSLGNTIYFGEGSWLTVV.

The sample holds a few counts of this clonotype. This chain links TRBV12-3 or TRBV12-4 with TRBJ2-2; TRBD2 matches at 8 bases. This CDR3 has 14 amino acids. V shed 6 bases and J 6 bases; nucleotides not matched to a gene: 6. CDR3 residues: CASSRTSGPGELFF. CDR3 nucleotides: TGTGCCAGCAGCCGCACTAGCGGTCCCGGGGAGCTGTTTTTT.

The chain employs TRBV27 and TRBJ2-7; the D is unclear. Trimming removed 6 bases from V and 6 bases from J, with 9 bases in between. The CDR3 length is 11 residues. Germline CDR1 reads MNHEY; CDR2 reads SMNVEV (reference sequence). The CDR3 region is CASRSSGEQYF. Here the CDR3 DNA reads TGTGCCAGCAGATCTTCGGGCGAGCAGTACTTC.

The CDR3 spells CASSQRQIRSGYTF. The CDR3 DNA reads TGTGCCAGCAGTCAACGACAGATTAGGAGCGGCTACACCTTC. The rearrangement joins TRBV12-3 or TRBV12-4 to TRBJ1-2; a weak D match, TRBD1 (5 bases). The CDR3 is 14 residues long. The V end was cut by 5 bases, the J end by 8 bases, with 18 bases between.

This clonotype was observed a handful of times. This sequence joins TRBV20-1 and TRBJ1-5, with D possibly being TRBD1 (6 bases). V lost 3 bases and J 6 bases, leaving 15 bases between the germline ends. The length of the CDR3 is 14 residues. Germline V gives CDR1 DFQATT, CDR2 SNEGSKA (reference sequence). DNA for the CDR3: TGCAGTGCTAGTGGGGGCGGGGGGGCTCAGCCCCAGCATTTT. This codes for CSASGGGGAQPQHF.

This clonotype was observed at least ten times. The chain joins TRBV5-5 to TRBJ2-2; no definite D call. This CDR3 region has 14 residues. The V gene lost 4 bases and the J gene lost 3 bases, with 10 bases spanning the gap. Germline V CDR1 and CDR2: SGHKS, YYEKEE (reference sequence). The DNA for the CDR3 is TGTGCCAGCAGCCCCCCGCCTTACACCGGGGAGCTGTTTTTT. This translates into CASSPPPYTGELFF. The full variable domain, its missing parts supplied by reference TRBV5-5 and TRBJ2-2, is DAGVTQSPTHLIKTRGQQVTLRCSPISGHKSVSWYQQVLGQGPQFIFQYYEKEERGRGNFPDRFSARQFPNYSSELNVNALLLGDSALYLCASSPPPYTGELFFGEGSRLTVL.

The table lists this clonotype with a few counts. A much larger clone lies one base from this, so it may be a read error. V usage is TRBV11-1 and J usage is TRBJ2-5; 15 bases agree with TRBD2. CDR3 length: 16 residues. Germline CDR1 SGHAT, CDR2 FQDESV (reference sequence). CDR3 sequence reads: CASSSGTSGRKEAQYF. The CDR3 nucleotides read TGTGCCAGCAGCTCCGGGACTAGCGGGAGGAAAGAGGCCCAGTACTTC.